This TCR beta chain originates from a study of CD8 T cells in ankylosing spondylitis. Points from the study as a whole: Some of these motif variants have turned up before, in reports on reactive arthritis synovial fluid and blood.

Library preparation for TCR beta used quantitative 5'-RACE with molecular barcodes. Via MiXCR, TCRdb re-called the 5' RACE reads, giving one row per CDR3 protein. The repertoire has about 210,000 distinct CDR3 sequences, 7.5% to 9.5% of them found once; the top ten carry 4.8%. This clonotype showed up many times. No antigen is known for it. Material for sequencing was blood, either unsorted or a sorted T cell fraction (not recorded which). The sequence came from a female donor with ankylosing spondylitis or in good health (not recorded which).

DNA of the CDR3: TGTGCCAGCTCACCAATACGGTCATACGAGCAGTACTTC. Its protein product is CASSPIRSYEQYF. The rearrangement uses TRBV18 and TRBJ2-7; no clear D gene. The germline V and J ends were trimmed by 2 bases and 4 bases, with 9 bases remaining between them. The CDR3 length is 13 residues. Per the germline V gene, CDR1 is KGHSH and CDR2 is LQKENI.